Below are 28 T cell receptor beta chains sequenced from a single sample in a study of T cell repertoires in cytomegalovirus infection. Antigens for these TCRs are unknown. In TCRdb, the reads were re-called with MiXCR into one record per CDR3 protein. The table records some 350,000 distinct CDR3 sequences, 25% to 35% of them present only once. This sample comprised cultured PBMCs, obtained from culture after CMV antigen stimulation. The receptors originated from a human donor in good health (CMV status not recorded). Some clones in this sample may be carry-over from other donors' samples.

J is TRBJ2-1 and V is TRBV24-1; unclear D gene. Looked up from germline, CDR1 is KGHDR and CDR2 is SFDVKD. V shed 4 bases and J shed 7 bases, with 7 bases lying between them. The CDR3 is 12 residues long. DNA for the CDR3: TGTGCCACCAGTGACGGACCAAATGAGCAGTTCTTC. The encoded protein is CATSDGPNEQFF.

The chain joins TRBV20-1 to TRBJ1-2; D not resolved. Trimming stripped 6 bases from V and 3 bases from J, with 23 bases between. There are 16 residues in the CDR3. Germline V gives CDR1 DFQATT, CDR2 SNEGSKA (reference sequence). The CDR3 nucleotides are TGCAGTGCAGCACATGACCGTGAAGTCTTGTACTATGGCTACACCTTC. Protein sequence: CSAAHDREVLYYGYTF.

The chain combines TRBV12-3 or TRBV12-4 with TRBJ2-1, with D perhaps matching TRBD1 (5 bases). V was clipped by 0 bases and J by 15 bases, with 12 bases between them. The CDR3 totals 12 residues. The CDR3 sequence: CASSLARGRGFF. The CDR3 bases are TGTGCCAGCAGTTTAGCGCGCGGAAGGGGGTTCTTC.

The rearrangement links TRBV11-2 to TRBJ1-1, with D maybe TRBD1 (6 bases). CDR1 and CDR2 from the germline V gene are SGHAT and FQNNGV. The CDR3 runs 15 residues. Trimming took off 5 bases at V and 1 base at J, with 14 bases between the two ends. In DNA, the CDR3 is TGTGCCAGCAGCCTAACCTTGACAGGGAACACTGAAGCTTTCTTT. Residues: CASSLTLTGNTEAFF.

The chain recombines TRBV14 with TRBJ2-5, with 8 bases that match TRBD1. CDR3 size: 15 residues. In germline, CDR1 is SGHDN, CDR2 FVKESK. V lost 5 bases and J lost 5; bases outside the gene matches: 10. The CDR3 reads CASSSRQGRTETQYF. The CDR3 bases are TGTGCCAGCAGCTCCCGACAGGGGAGGACGGAGACCCAGTACTTC.

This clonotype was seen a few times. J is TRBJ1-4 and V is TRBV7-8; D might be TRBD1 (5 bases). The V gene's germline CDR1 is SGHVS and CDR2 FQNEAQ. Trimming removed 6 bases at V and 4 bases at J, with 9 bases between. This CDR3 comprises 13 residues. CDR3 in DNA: TGTGCCAGCAGTCCGGACATTAATGAAAAACTGTTTTTT. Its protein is CASSPDINEKLFF. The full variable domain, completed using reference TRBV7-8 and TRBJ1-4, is GAGVSQSPRYKVAKRGQDVALRCDPISGHVSLFWYQQALGQGPEFLTYFQNEAQLDKSGLPSDRFFAERPEGSVSTLKIQRTQQEDSAVYLCASSPDINEKLFFGSGTQLSVL.

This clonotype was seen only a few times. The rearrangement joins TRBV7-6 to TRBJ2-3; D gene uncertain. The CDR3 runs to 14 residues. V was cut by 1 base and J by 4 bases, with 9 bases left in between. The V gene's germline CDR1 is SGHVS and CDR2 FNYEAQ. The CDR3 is CASSLGPSSDTQYF. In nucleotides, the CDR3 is TGTGCCAGCAGCTTAGGGCCCTCCTCAGATACGCAGTATTTT.

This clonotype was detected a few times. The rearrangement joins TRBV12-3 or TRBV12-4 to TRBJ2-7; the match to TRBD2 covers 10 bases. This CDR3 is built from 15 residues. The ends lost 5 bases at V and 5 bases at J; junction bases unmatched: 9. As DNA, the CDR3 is TGTGCCAGCAGTACCTCTAGCGGGAGACAGCACGAGCAGTACTTC. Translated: CASSTSSGRQHEQYF.

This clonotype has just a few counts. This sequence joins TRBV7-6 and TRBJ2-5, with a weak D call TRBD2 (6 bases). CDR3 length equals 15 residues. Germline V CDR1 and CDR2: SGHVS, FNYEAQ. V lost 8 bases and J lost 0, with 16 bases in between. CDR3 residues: CASGLSGGYQETQYF. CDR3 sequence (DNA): TGTGCCAGCGGCCTATCTGGAGGGTACCAAGAGACCCAGTACTTC.

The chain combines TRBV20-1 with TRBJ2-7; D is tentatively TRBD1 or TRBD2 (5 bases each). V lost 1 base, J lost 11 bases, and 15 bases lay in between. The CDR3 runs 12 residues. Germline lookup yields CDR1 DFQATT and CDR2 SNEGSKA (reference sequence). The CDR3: CSARVPGAVKYF. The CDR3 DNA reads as TGCAGTGCTAGAGTCCCCGGGGCGGTGAAGTACTTC.

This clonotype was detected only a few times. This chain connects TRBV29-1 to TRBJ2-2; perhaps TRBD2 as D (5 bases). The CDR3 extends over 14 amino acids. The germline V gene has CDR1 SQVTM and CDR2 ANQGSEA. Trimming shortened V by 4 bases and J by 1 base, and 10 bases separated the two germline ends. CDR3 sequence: CSVAPRENTGELFF. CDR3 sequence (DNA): TGCAGCGTTGCTCCCCGGGAGAACACCGGGGAGCTGTTTTTT.

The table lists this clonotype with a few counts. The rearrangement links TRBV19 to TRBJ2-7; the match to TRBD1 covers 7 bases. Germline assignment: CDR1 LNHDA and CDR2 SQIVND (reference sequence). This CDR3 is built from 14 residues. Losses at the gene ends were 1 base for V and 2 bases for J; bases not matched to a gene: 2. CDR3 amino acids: CASSIGGTAYEQYF. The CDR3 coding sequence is TGTGCCAGTAGTATAGGGGGGACAGCCTACGAGCAGTACTTC.

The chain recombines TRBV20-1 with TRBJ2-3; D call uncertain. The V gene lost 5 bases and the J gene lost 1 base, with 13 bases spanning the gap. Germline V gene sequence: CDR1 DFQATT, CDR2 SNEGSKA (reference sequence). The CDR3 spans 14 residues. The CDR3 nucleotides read TGCAGTGCTTACGAGATGGTCGGCACAGATACGCAGTATTTT. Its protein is CSAYEMVGTDTQYF.

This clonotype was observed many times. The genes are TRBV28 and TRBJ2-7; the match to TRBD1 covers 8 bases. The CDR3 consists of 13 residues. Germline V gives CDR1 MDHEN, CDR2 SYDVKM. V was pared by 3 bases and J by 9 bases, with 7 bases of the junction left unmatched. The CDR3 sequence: CASSLTTGAPQYF. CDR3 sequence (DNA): TGTGCCAGCAGTTTGACGACAGGGGCCCCGCAGTACTTC.

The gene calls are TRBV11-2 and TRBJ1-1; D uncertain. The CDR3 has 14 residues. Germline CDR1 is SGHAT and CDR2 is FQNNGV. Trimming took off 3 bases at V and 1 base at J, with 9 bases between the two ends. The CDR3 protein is CASSLYRSNTEAFF. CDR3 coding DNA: TGTGCCAGCAGCTTGTACAGATCGAACACTGAAGCTTTCTTT.

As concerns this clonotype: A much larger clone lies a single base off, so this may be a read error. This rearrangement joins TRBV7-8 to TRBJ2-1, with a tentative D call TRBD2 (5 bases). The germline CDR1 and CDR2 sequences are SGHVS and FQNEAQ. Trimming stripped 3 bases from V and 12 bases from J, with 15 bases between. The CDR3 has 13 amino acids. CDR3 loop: CASSFSGNYGQFF. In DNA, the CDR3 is TGTGCCAGCAGCTTCTCCGGGAACTATGGGCAGTTCTTC.

As DNA, the CDR3 is TGTGCCAGCAACACGCGGGGGGGAGTCGGCAATGAGCAGTTCTTC. Translation gives CASNTRGGVGNEQFF. This chain uses TRBV12-3 or TRBV12-4 with TRBJ2-1; TRBD2 aligns across 9 bases. The CDR3 has 15 residues. V shed 7 bases, J shed 6 bases, and the junction held 10 bases outside the gene matches.

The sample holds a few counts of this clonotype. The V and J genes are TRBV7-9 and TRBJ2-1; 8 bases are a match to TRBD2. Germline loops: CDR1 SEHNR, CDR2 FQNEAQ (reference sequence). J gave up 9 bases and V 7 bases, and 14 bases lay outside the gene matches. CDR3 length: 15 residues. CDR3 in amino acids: CASTFGAGGGTEQFF. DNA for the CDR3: TGTGCCAGCACCTTCGGTGCGGGAGGAGGAACTGAGCAGTTCTTC.

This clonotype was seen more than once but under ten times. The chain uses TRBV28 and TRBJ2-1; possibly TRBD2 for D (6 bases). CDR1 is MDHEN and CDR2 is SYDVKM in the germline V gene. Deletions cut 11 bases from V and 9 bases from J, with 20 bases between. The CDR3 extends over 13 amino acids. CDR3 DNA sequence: TGTGCCTGCTTGTTGCGGGAAACGGGTGAGCAGTTCTTC. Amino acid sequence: CACLLRETGEQFF.

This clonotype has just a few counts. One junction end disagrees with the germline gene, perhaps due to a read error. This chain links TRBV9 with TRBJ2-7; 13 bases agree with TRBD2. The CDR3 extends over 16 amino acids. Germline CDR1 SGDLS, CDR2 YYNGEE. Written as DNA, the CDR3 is TGTGCCAGCACCGTAGGCCCCGGACTAGCGGGAGTCGAGCAGTACTTC. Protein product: CASTVGPGLAGVEQYF.

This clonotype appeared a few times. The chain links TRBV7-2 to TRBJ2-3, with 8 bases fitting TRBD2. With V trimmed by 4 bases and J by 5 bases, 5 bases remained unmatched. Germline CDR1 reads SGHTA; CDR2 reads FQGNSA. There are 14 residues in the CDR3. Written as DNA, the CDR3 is TGTGCCAGCAGCTCACGGACTAGCCTAGATACGCAGTATTTT. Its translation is CASSSRTSLDTQYF.

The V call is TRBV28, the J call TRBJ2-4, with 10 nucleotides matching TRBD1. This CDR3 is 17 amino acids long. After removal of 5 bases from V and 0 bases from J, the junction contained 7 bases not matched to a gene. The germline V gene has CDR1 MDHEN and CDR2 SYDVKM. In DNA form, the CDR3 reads TGTGCCAGCAGTAAACCGGGACAGGGGATAGCCAAAAACATTCAGTACTTC. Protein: CASSKPGQGIAKNIQYF.

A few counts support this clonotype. As DNA, the CDR3 is TGTGCCAGCAGTTTATCGGGGGGGGGGACGTCCTTTCATCCCTACGAGCAGTACTTC. Amino acid sequence: CASSLSGGGTSFHPYEQYF. The chain has TRBV28 and TRBJ2-7; 8 nucleotides match TRBD2. Germline values: CDR1 MDHEN, CDR2 SYDVKM. This CDR3 is 19 amino acids long. V shed 1 base and J 2 bases; nucleotides not matched to a gene: 16.

Written as DNA, the CDR3 is TGTGCCAGCTCACCGGAACCGGGAACTAACTCCTACAATGAGCAGTTCTTC. This gives the protein CASSPEPGTNSYNEQFF. The V call is TRBV18, the J call TRBJ2-1, with D possibly matching TRBD2 (5 bases). Trimming cost V 3 bases and J 0 bases, with 15 bases left between them. There are 17 residues in the CDR3. In germline, CDR1 is KGHSH, CDR2 LQKENI.

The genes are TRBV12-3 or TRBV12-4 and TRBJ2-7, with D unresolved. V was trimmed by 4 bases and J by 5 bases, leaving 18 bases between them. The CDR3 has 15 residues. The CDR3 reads CASSSISTPWDEQYF. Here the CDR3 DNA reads TGTGCCAGCAGTTCCATTTCGACCCCGTGGGACGAGCAGTACTTC.

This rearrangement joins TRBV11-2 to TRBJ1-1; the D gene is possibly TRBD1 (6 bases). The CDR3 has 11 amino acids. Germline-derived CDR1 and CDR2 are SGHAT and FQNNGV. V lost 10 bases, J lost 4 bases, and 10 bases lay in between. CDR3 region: CATPRGTEAFF. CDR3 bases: TGTGCCACCCCCAGGGGCACTGAAGCTTTCTTT.

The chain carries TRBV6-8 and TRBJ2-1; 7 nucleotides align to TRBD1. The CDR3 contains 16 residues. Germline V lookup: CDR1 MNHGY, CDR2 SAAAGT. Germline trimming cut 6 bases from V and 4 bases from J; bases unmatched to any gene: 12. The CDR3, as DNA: TGTGCCAGCAGCCCGGCGTGGGGACAGCGATACAATGAGCAGTTCTTC. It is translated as CASSPAWGQRYNEQFF.

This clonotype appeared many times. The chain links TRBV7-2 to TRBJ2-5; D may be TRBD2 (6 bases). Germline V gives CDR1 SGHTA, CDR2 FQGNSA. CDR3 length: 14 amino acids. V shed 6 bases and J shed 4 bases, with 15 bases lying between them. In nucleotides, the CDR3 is TGTGCCAGCAGTAGAGCAGGTAGCGGAGAGACCCAGTACTTC. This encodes CASSRAGSGETQYF.